The next 26 T cell receptor beta chains were all read from a single sample in a study of cytomegalovirus exposure and HLA in healthy donors. The data were produced by immunoSEQ multiplex PCR, yet TCRdb's version contains in-frame clones alone and is incomplete. This sample yields more than 95,000 clones, of which 70% to 90% are seen a single time; roughly 4% belongs to the top ten. Sequenced material: PBMCs. These receptor sequences come from a woman between 18 and 29 years old in good health and CMV-seropositive.

The V gene is TRBV11-2, the J gene TRBJ2-2, with D possibly TRBD2 on 6 matching bases. The germline V gene has CDR1 SGHAT and CDR2 FQNNGV. V was trimmed by 5 bases and J by 4 bases, leaving 17 bases between them. The CDR3 sequence is 16 residues long. The CDR3 DNA reads TGTGCCAGCAGCCGCTTCGGTGGGGGGAGCACCGGGGAGCTGTTTTTT. Translating gives CASSRFGGGSTGELFF.

The CDR3: CASSGGSRQPQHF. In DNA form, the CDR3 reads TGTGCCAGCAGTGGAGGGAGCCGTCAGCCCCAGCATTTT. J is TRBJ1-5 and V is TRBV2, with D unresolved. The germline CDR1 and CDR2 sequences are SNHLY and FYNNEI. This CDR3 has 13 amino acids. Deletions cut 4 bases from V and 6 bases from J, with 10 bases between.

The CDR3 protein is CASTPGENEQYF. The CDR3 DNA follows: TGTGCCAGCACGCCCGGGGAGAACGAGCAGTACTTC. This chain joins TRBV2 and TRBJ2-7, with TRBD2 as a possible D gene (5 bases). The CDR3 consists of 12 residues. Trimming removed 7 bases from V and 5 bases from J, with 12 bases in between. The germline gives CDR1 SNHLY, CDR2 FYNNEI.

The chain carries TRBV28 and TRBJ2-4; D possibly corresponds to TRBD2 (6 bases). V was trimmed by 10 bases and J by 0 bases, leaving 16 bases between them. From germline, CDR1 is MDHEN and CDR2 SYDVKM. The CDR3 has 15 residues. DNA for the CDR3: TGTGCCACCGACCCGGGGGTAGCAGCCAAAAACATTCAGTACTTC. It specifies CATDPGVAAKNIQYF.

As regards this clone: A read error may account for a junction end that differs from germline. This rearrangement joins TRBV5-5 to TRBJ2-7, with D perhaps TRBD2 (7 bases). This CDR3 spans 15 amino acids. CDR1 SGHKS and CDR2 YYEKEE come from the germline V gene (reference sequence). The CDR3 DNA reads as TGTGCCAGCAGTTTGGGAGGGGGAAGCTCCTACGAGCAGTACTTC. Its translation: CASSLGGGSSYEQYF.

This CDR3 reads CAWSAGGGTEQFF. The CDR3 DNA is TGTGCCTGGAGTGCTGGAGGGGGCACTGAGCAGTTCTTC. V usage is TRBV30 and J usage is TRBJ2-1, with D possibly being TRBD1 (7 bases). Germline CDR1 GTSNPN, CDR2 SVGIG (reference sequence). The V end was cut by 1 base, the J end by 9 bases, with 13 bases between. The CDR3 consists of 13 residues.

V usage is TRBV28 and J usage is TRBJ2-7, with 9 bases identical to TRBD1. The germline CDR1 and CDR2 sequences are MDHEN and SYDVKM. The V segment lost 4 bases and the J segment 5 bases; nucleotides outside the gene matches: 12. The CDR3 is 16 amino acids. The chain's CDR3 is CASSSPFLDRGDEQYF. The DNA of the CDR3 is TGTGCCAGCAGTTCCCCATTTCTCGACAGGGGGGACGAGCAGTACTTC.

Concerning this clone itself: The same CDR3 can be traced to other DNA sequences in this sample. V and J are TRBV27 and TRBJ1-2; D is possibly TRBD1 (5 bases). V gave up 6 bases and J gave up 8 bases, with 13 bases separating them. Germline lookup yields CDR1 MNHEY and CDR2 SMNVEV (reference sequence). This CDR3 contains 12 residues. CDR3 loop: CASSDRGVGYTF. The CDR3 nucleotides are TGTGCCAGCAGCGACCGGGGGGTGGGCTACACCTTC.

This rearrangement joins TRBV2 to TRBJ2-7, with 12 bases identical to TRBD2. This CDR3 is 14 amino acids long. Germline V gene sequence: CDR1 SNHLY, CDR2 FYNNEI. Trimming cost V 6 bases and J 7 bases; bases outside gene matches: 7. CDR3 nucleotide sequence: TGTGCCAGCAGGGGACTAGCGGGCCTGGGGGAGCAGTACTTC. It specifies CASRGLAGLGEQYF.

The chain couples TRBV5-1 to TRBJ2-1; 9 positions agree with TRBD2. V shed 4 bases and J 3 bases; nucleotides not matched to a gene: 5. Per the germline V gene, CDR1 is SGHRS and CDR2 is YFSETQ. The CDR3 loop spans 15 amino acids. For the CDR3, the DNA is TGCGCCAGCAGCCAGCGGGAGGAGTTCTACAATGAGCAGTTCTTC. Its protein is CASSQREEFYNEQFF.

The CDR3, as DNA: TGTGCCAGCAGCCTGGGTGTCGGCAGGGCAAACATTCAGTACTTC. Encoded protein: CASSLGVGRANIQYF. The rearrangement joins TRBV28 to TRBJ2-4; D might be TRBD1 (5 bases). The CDR3 contains 15 residues. V dropped 6 bases and J dropped 6 bases, with 18 bases sitting between them. Germline values: CDR1 MDHEN, CDR2 SYDVKM.

This clone occurred once. The rearrangement uses TRBV28 and TRBJ1-2; 10 bases are a match to TRBD1. The length of the CDR3 is 16 residues. Germline CDR1 and CDR2: MDHEN and SYDVKM. V lost 3 bases, J lost 7 bases, and 11 bases stayed unmatched. The CDR3 here is CASSFLHGTGVFGYTF. CDR3 DNA sequence: TGTGCCAGCAGTTTTTTACACGGGACAGGGGTTTTTGGCTACACCTTC.

This clone appeared once. The chain is built from TRBV4-1 and TRBJ2-3; 10 nucleotides align to TRBD1. Germline CDR1 is MGHRA and CDR2 is YSYEKL. V was clipped by 4 bases and J by 3 bases; unmatched bases: 7. CDR3 length equals 16 residues. CDR3 residues: CASSLDRGPGTDTQYF. The CDR3 nucleotides are TGCGCCAGCAGCCTCGACAGGGGGCCAGGTACAGATACGCAGTATTTT.

The rearrangement uses TRBV7-8 and TRBJ2-3; possibly TRBD2 for D (6 bases). Germline CDR1 SGHVS, CDR2 FQNEAQ. The CDR3 is made up of 15 amino acids. The germline V and J ends were trimmed by 6 bases and 4 bases, with 17 bases remaining between them. CDR3 loop: CASSPSGGTPDTQYF. CDR3 nucleotide sequence: TGTGCCAGCAGTCCAAGCGGCGGGACCCCAGATACGCAGTATTTT.

The genes are TRBV28 and TRBJ1-2; perhaps TRBD1 as D (5 bases). V was cut by 3 bases and J by 8 bases, with 13 bases left in between. The CDR3 contains 13 residues. Germline V gives CDR1 MDHEN, CDR2 SYDVKM. CDR3 DNA sequence: TGTGCCAGCAGTTTGCCGGAGGGGATCGGCTACACCTTC. It yields the protein CASSLPEGIGYTF.

V usage is TRBV7-9 and J usage is TRBJ2-7; 9 nucleotides agree with TRBD1. CDR1 and CDR2 (germline): SEHNR, FQNEAQ (reference sequence). The CDR3 spans 14 residues. V shed 5 bases, J shed 4 bases, and the junction held 6 bases outside the gene matches. CDR3 coding DNA: TGTGCCAGCAGCCCCAGGGACAGGGCTTACGAGCAGTACTTC. Translation: CASSPRDRAYEQYF.

The chain combines TRBV5-1 with TRBJ2-3; TRBD2 is a possible D gene (6 bases). The V gene lost 4 bases and the J gene lost 0 bases, with 15 bases spanning the gap. CDR3 length: 16 amino acids. CDR1 is SGHRS and CDR2 is YFSETQ in the germline V gene. The CDR3 nucleotides read TGCGCCAGCAGCCAGGGACGCGGGACTAGCACAGATACGCAGTATTTT. This codes for CASSQGRGTSTDTQYF.

With respect to this clone: Other DNA sequences of this sample code for an identical CDR3. The chain employs TRBV27 and TRBJ2-7, with TRBD1 matching 9 bases. The CDR3 runs 13 residues. Germline trimming cut 6 bases from V and 3 bases from J; bases unmatched to any gene: 3. Germline V CDR1 and CDR2: MNHEY, SMNVEV (reference sequence). The CDR3 sequence is CASRGQGYYEQYF. In DNA form, the CDR3 reads TGTGCCAGCAGGGGACAGGGCTACTACGAGCAGTACTTC.

This CDR3 reads CAISILAGGNTDTQYF. CDR3 coding DNA: TGTGCCATCAGTATTCTAGCGGGGGGGAACACAGATACGCAGTATTTT. This chain joins TRBV10-3 and TRBJ2-3, with 12 bases identical to TRBD2. V dropped 5 bases and J dropped 2; count of bases not matched to a gene: 5. The length of the CDR3 is 16 residues. Per germline, CDR1 ENHRY and CDR2 SYGVKD.

This clone was picked up a small number of times. The genes are TRBV4-1 and TRBJ1-5, with D possibly being TRBD1 (6 bases). V lost 4 bases and J 0 bases, leaving 19 bases between the germline ends. The CDR3 loop spans 18 amino acids. Germline V gene data show CDR1 as MGHRA and CDR2 as YSYEKL. CDR3 loop: CASSLGARGWNSNQPQHF. The CDR3 DNA follows: TGCGCCAGCAGCCTCGGGGCCAGGGGTTGGAATAGCAATCAGCCCCAGCATTTT.

This clone was seen just once. The V and J genes are TRBV12-5 and TRBJ2-1; 8 nucleotides match TRBD1. The CDR3 extends over 20 amino acids. Germline trimming cut 0 bases from V and 0 bases from J; bases unmatched to any gene: 13. The germline V gene has CDR1 LGHNT and CDR2 FRNRAP. The CDR3 region has the DNA TGTGCTAGTGGTTTGGTAGTAGGGACAGGCATAACCTTCTCCTACAATGAGCAGTTCTTC. Amino acid sequence: CASGLVVGTGITFSYNEQFF.

The chain employs TRBV6-5 and TRBJ1-4, with D possibly TRBD1 on 6 matching bases. Per the germline V gene, CDR1 is MNHEY and CDR2 is SVGAGI. V was shortened by 6 bases and J by 2 bases, with 13 bases between the two germline ends. The CDR3 extends over 15 amino acids. The CDR3 loop is CASRAQGPTNEKLFF. In DNA form, the CDR3 reads TGTGCCAGCAGAGCTCAGGGGCCCACTAATGAAAAACTGTTTTTT.

The rearrangement links TRBV4-1 to TRBJ1-2; D gene uncertain. This CDR3 has 16 amino acids. Trimming shortened V by 1 base and J by 2 bases, and 14 bases separated the two germline ends. Germline loops: CDR1 MGHRA, CDR2 YSYEKL. CDR3 protein: CASSQGSADWNYGYTF. CDR3 in DNA: TGCGCCAGCAGCCAAGGGTCGGCGGACTGGAACTATGGCTACACCTTC.

The CDR3 nucleotides read TGTGCCAGCAGCTCTAAACGGACTAGCGGGATCTACGAGCAGTACTTC. Its protein product is CASSSKRTSGIYEQYF. The rearrangement links TRBV7-2 to TRBJ2-7; 12 bases agree with TRBD2. This CDR3 is built from 16 residues. The germline V gene encodes CDR1 SGHTA and CDR2 FQGNSA. The trim removed 4 bases at V and 3 bases at J, leaving 7 bases unmatched.

The rearrangement uses TRBV2 and TRBJ2-7, with D maybe TRBD1 (5 bases). V lost 9 bases, J lost 4 bases, and 22 bases lay in between. The length of the CDR3 is 15 residues. Germline-derived CDR1 and CDR2 are SNHLY and FYNNEI. The CDR3 bases are TGTGCCAGTCGGGCCTCCATTTGGGGCCCTTACGAGCAGTACTTC. Its protein product is CASRASIWGPYEQYF.

This clone was observed a handful of times. This rearrangement joins TRBV27 to TRBJ2-6, with unresolved D. CDR1 is MNHEY, CDR2 SMNVEV, per germline (reference sequence). Trimming removed 2 bases at V and 1 base at J, with 18 bases between. The CDR3 loop spans 19 amino acids. CDR3 sequence reads: CASSLRPRSDFSGANVLTF. DNA for the CDR3: TGTGCCAGCAGTTTACGGCCGCGCTCAGACTTTTCTGGGGCCAACGTCCTGACTTTC.